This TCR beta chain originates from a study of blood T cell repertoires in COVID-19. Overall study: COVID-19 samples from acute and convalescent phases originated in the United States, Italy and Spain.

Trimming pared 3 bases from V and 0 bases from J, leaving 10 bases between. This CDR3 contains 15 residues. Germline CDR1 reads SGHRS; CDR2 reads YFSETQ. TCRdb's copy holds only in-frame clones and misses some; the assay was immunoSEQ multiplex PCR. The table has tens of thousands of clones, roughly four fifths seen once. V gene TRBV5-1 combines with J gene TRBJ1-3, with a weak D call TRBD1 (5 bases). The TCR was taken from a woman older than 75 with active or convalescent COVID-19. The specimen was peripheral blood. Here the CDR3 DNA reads TGCGCCAGCAGCTCGGACATTCGCTCTGGAAACACCATATATTTT. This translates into CASSSDIRSGNTIYF.